This T cell receptor (beta chain) comes out of a study of T cells in Graves' hyperthyroidism and ophthalmopathy. Template material for amplifying TCR beta CDR3 regions consisted of RNA transcripts. During a first-round RT-PCR of the TCR CDR3, the HTBI primer set was used. From the multiplex PCR reads, TCRdb called clonotypes with MiXCR, one entry per CDR3 protein. The data contain more than 450,000 distinct CDR3 sequences, 12% to 15% of them singletons. This clonotype was seen repeatedly, ten times or more. The J segment lost 3 bases and the V segment lost 3 bases, leaving 4 bases of the junction unmatched. This CDR3 has 13 amino acids. Germline lookup yields CDR1 DFQATT and CDR2 SNEGSKA (reference sequence).

The chain combines TRBV20-1 with TRBJ1-1, with 7 bases lining up with TRBD1. The TCR sequence derives from a woman aged 40 to 55 with Graves' hyperthyroidism. The sample was blood. Written as DNA, the CDR3 is TGCAGTGCTAGCCAGGGGGGGTACACTGAAGCTTTCTTT. This translates into CSASQGGYTEAFF.